The source of this T cell receptor beta chain is a study of T-cell reconstitution after alpha-beta-depleted transplantation in children. The V end was cut by 6 bases, the J end by 4 bases, with 13 bases between. The V gene's germline CDR1 is MDHEN and CDR2 SYDVKM. The CDR3 has 14 amino acids. For TCRbeta, the library was prepared with unique molecular identifiers. TCRdb reprocessed the PCR reads with MiXCR, giving one entry per CDR3 protein. The sample yields just over 70,000 distinct CDR3 sequences, just under 7.5% seen once. The chain carries TRBV28 and TRBJ2-1; D is unclear. This sequence originates from a human donor who donated a stem cell graft to a child with acute lymphoblastic leukemia. Source: PBMCs from the stem cell graft donor, taken from the stem cell graft. This CDR3 is CASRSTGPYNEQFF. As DNA, the CDR3 is TGTGCCAGCAGGTCTACTGGTCCATACAATGAGCAGTTCTTC.